This T cell receptor (beta chain) is drawn from a study of blood T cells in healthy people across ages. The authors ran a second PCR of roughly 6 to 12 cycles using a sample-barcoded 5' primer and a J-beta primer mix. TCRdb recomputed calls from the 5' RACE reads with MiXCR, one row per CDR3 protein. The table has 780,000 or so distinct CDR3 sequences, 56% seen once. V was clipped by 3 bases and J by 4 bases; unmatched bases: 1. CDR1 and CDR2 (germline): LNHNV, YYDKDF (reference sequence). The CDR3 has 15 residues. This sequence originates from a man aged 40-49 years in good health. The sequenced sample was blood. This chain joins TRBV15 and TRBJ2-3; 13 nucleotides line up with TRBD2. CDR3 nucleotides: TGTGCCACCAGCAGGGGACTAGCGGGGCCAGATACGCAGTATTTT. Protein product: CATSRGLAGPDTQYF. The full variable domain, rest sourced from reference TRBV15 and TRBJ2-3, is DAMVIQNPRYQVTQFGKPVTLSCSQTLNHNVMYWYQQKSSQAPKLLFHYYDKDFNNEADTPDNFQSRRPNTSFCFLDIRSPGLGDTAMYLCATSRGLAGPDTQYFGPGTRLTVL.